Below are 29 T cell receptor beta chains sequenced from a single sample in a study of blood T cell repertoires in COVID-19. This table comes from immunoSEQ multiplex PCR, and its TCRdb copy is limited to in-frame clones, with some not included. The sample has tens of thousands of clones; 85% to 90% are singletons. Sequenced: peripheral blood. All receptors derive from a woman aged 70-85 years with active COVID-19.

V and J are TRBV5-1 and TRBJ2-3; no clear D. The CDR3 runs 15 residues. V lost 0 bases, J lost 2 bases, and 10 bases lay in between. In germline, CDR1 is SGHRS, CDR2 YFSETQ. The CDR3 bases are TGCGCCAGCAGCTTGGGAGACACCTTCACAGATACGCAGTATTTT. It encodes CASSLGDTFTDTQYF. The full variable domain, its missing parts supplied by reference TRBV5-1 and TRBJ2-3, is KAGVTQTPRYLIKTRGQQVTLSCSPISGHRSVSWYQQTPGQGLQFLFEYFSETQRNKGNFPGRFSGRQFSNSRSEMNVSTLELGDSALYLCASSLGDTFTDTQYFGPGTRLTVL.

The V and J genes are TRBV11-2 and TRBJ2-5, with a tentative D call TRBD2 (7 bases). Germline values: CDR1 SGHAT, CDR2 FQNNGV. Trimming cost V 3 bases and J 5 bases, with 10 bases left between them. The CDR3 is 13 amino acids. DNA of the CDR3: TGTGCCAGCAGCTTTGCGGGGGCGGAGACCCAGTACTTC. Amino acid sequence: CASSFAGAETQYF.

This clone has just a few counts. The rearrangement joins TRBV6-2 or TRBV6-3 to TRBJ1-2; D ambiguous. Germline V gene sequence: CDR1 MNHEY, CDR2 SVGEGT. The length of the CDR3 is 13 residues. Trimming cost V 2 bases and J 8 bases, with 12 bases left between them. The DNA for the CDR3 is TGTGCCAGCAGTTACGTGGCCCCGATGGGCTACACCTTC. It yields the protein CASSYVAPMGYTF.

The chain has TRBV7-6 and TRBJ2-5; D remains ambiguous. Germline V lookup: CDR1 SGHVS, CDR2 FNYEAQ. V lost 6 bases, J lost 3 bases, and 11 bases lay in between. The CDR3 extends over 13 amino acids. CDR3 in DNA: TGTGCCAGCAGACCTGGGCCCAAAGAGACCCAGTACTTC. It yields the protein CASRPGPKETQYF.

Here the CDR3 reads CASSLLAASTDTQYF. The CDR3 DNA is TGTGCCAGCAGCTTACTAGCGGCTAGCACAGATACGCAGTATTTT. The chain combines TRBV7-2 with TRBJ2-3, with 7 bases aligning to TRBD2. CDR1 is SGHTA and CDR2 is FQGNSA in the germline V gene. J was trimmed by 0 bases and V by 2 bases; bases with no gene match: 2. CDR3 size: 15 residues.

The gene calls are TRBV11-3 and TRBJ2-1; 12 nucleotides agree with TRBD2. CDR1 is SGHNT, CDR2 YENEEA, per germline. The V segment lost 6 bases and the J segment 9 bases; nucleotides outside the gene matches: 12. There are 16 residues in the CDR3. The CDR3 nucleotides read TGTGCCAGCAGTTTCTTTTCTAGCGGGGGGGCAGTTGAGCAGTTCTTC. Amino acid sequence: CASSFFSSGGAVEQFF. Combining the CDR3 with reference TRBV11-3 and TRBJ2-1 gives the whole variable domain EAGVVQSPRYKIIEKKQPVAFWCNPISGHNTLYWYLQNLGQGPELLIRYENEEAVDDSQLPKDRFSAERLKGVDSTLKIQPAELGDSAVYLCASSFFSSGGAVEQFFGPGTRLTVL.

Concerning this clone: One end of the junction fails to match germline, which may point to a read error. This chain uses TRBV18 with TRBJ1-5, with unresolved D. This CDR3 has 14 amino acids. Germline CDR1 is KGHSH and CDR2 is LQKENI. CDR3 residues: CASSPLRENQPQHF. The CDR3 DNA reads as TGTGCCAGCTCGCCACTCCGGGAGAATCAGCCCCAGCATTTT.

The chain couples TRBV27 to TRBJ2-7, with a possible D match to TRBD1 (5 bases). CDR1 is MNHEY and CDR2 is SMNVEV in the germline V gene (reference sequence). Trimming left V 2 bases short and J 2 bases short, with 7 bases between. CDR3 length: 13 residues. The CDR3 coding sequence is TGTGCCAGCAGTTTACAGGGTCCCTACGAGCAGTACTTC. Encoded protein: CASSLQGPYEQYF.

The V and J genes are TRBV28 and TRBJ2-7; 10 nucleotides match TRBD1. The J segment lost 0 bases and the V segment lost 6 bases, leaving 8 bases of the junction unmatched. Germline lookup yields CDR1 MDHEN and CDR2 SYDVKM. This CDR3 spans 16 amino acids. This CDR3 reads CASSFRDRGVSYEQYF. CDR3 bases: TGTGCCAGCAGCTTCCGGGACAGGGGCGTCTCCTACGAGCAGTACTTC.

The rearrangement uses TRBV11-1 and TRBJ2-3, with TRBD1 matching over 7 bases. The CDR3 has 16 residues. Germline assignment: CDR1 SGHAT and CDR2 FQDESV (reference sequence). The V and J ends lost 4 bases and 0 bases, in that order; junction bases with no gene match: 7. The CDR3 is CASSSRTGLSTDTQYF. CDR3 nucleotides: TGTGCCAGCAGCTCAAGGACAGGCCTCAGCACAGATACGCAGTATTTT. Using reference TRBV11-1 and TRBJ2-3 for the parts outside the CDR3, the full variable domain is EAEVAQSPRYKITEKSQAVAFWCDPISGHATLYWYRQILGQGPELLVQFQDESVVDDSQLPKDRFSAERLKGVDSTLKIQPAELGDSAMYLCASSSRTGLSTDTQYFGPGTRLTVL.

The CDR3 loop reads CASSQEEAGRGEQYF. DNA for the CDR3: TGTGCCAGCAGCCAAGAGGAGGCAGGCCGGGGGGAGCAGTACTTC. V usage is TRBV4-2 and J usage is TRBJ2-7; D is perhaps TRBD2 (6 bases). V lost 0 bases and J lost 7, with 16 bases in between. The CDR3 contains 15 residues. The germline gives CDR1 LGHNA, CDR2 YNFKEQ.

This chain uses TRBV7-2 with TRBJ2-7; possibly TRBD2 for D (5 bases). V dropped 1 base and J dropped 0 bases, with 13 bases sitting between them. This CDR3 region has 16 residues. CDR1 is SGHTA, CDR2 FQGNSA, per germline. CDR3 in amino acids: CASSLVGGLSSYEQYF. CDR3 bases: TGTGCCAGCAGCTTAGTCGGCGGGCTTAGCTCCTACGAGCAGTACTTC.

The V call is TRBV28, the J call TRBJ2-3, with D tentatively TRBD2 (6 bases). There are 14 residues in the CDR3. V was shortened by 7 bases and J by 0 bases, with 11 bases between the two germline ends. From germline, CDR1 is MDHEN and CDR2 SYDVKM. CDR3 region: CASNGGISTDTQYF. The CDR3 DNA reads as TGTGCCAGCAATGGAGGGATTAGCACAGATACGCAGTATTTT.

CDR3 residues: CASSYSPGSGTEAFF. The CDR3 DNA reads as TGTGCCAGCAGTTACTCGCCGGGGTCGGGAACTGAAGCTTTCTTT. The chain joins TRBV6-5 to TRBJ1-1; D is undetermined. CDR1 is MNHEY, CDR2 SVGAGI, per germline. The CDR3 is made up of 15 amino acids. Between the trimmed V and J ends, which lost 0 bases and 5 bases, there was a span of 13 bases.

This clone was found once. The chain has TRBV7-6 and TRBJ2-3; D remains ambiguous. Per the germline V gene, CDR1 is SGHVS and CDR2 is FNYEAQ. Trimming left V 3 bases short and J 1 base short, with 2 bases between. This CDR3 spans 12 amino acids. The CDR3 DNA sequence: TGTGCCAGCAGCTTCGGCACAGATACGCAGTATTTT. As protein: CASSFGTDTQYF.

This chain uses TRBV2 with TRBJ2-5; D is perhaps TRBD1 (5 bases). Trimming took off 7 bases at V and 4 bases at J, with 7 bases between the two ends. The CDR3 has 11 amino acids. Germline V CDR1 and CDR2: SNHLY, FYNNEI. Written as DNA, the CDR3 is TGTGCCAGCAACGACAGAGAGACCCAGTACTTC. It translates to CASNDRETQYF.

The rearrangement joins TRBV7-9 to TRBJ1-6, with 8 bases lining up with TRBD1. This CDR3 is built from 16 residues. The junction had 8 bases not matched to a gene; V was cut back by 3 bases and J by 7 bases. Per germline, CDR1 SEHNR and CDR2 FQNEAQ (reference sequence). CDR3: CASSFPGQGQNSPLHF. The CDR3 DNA sequence: TGTGCCAGCAGCTTTCCAGGACAGGGACAGAATTCACCCCTCCACTTT.

V is TRBV19 and J is TRBJ1-2, with 9 bases fitting TRBD1. Germline V gene data show CDR1 as LNHDA and CDR2 as SQIVND (reference sequence). The CDR3 extends over 14 amino acids. Germline trimming cut 6 bases from V and 3 bases from J; bases unmatched to any gene: 5. This CDR3 is CASSRQGGDYGYTF. In DNA, the CDR3 is TGTGCCAGTAGCCGACAGGGGGGCGACTATGGCTACACCTTC.

J is TRBJ2-3 and V is TRBV7-6; D not resolved. The CDR3 has 15 amino acids. The V and J ends lost 2 bases and 5 bases respectively, with 14 bases between them. Germline-derived CDR1 and CDR2 are SGHVS and FNYEAQ. The CDR3, as DNA: TGTGCCAGCAGCTTAAATTGGAGAGGTGGAGATACGCAGTATTTT. Protein sequence: CASSLNWRGGDTQYF.

This rearrangement joins TRBV7-3 to TRBJ2-3; tentative D call: TRBD2 (6 bases). V was shortened by 5 bases and J by 0 bases, with 9 bases between the two germline ends. The germline V gene encodes CDR1 SGHTA and CDR2 FQGTGA. This CDR3 has 14 residues. The CDR3, as DNA: TGTGCCAGCAGCCTCGGGAGAAGCACAGATACGCAGTATTTT. Translation gives CASSLGRSTDTQYF.

The chain joins TRBV7-9 to TRBJ1-1; D is unresolved. The CDR3 is 14 residues long. Deletions cut 3 bases from V and 1 base from J, with 9 bases between. In germline, CDR1 is SEHNR, CDR2 FQNEAQ (reference sequence). DNA for the CDR3: TGTGCCAGCAGCTTGCTGCAGGAGAACACTGAAGCTTTCTTT. Its protein is CASSLLQENTEAFF.

In nucleotides, the CDR3 is TGCGCCAGCAGCTTGGATTCGGGCAGGGTGTCCGAGCAGTACTTC. Translating gives CASSLDSGRVSEQYF. The J gene is TRBJ2-7, the V gene TRBV5-1, with D perhaps matching TRBD1 (5 bases). This CDR3 is 15 amino acids long. V lost 0 bases and J lost 6, with 16 bases in between. Germline V CDR1 and CDR2: SGHRS, YFSETQ. The full variable domain, completed using reference TRBV5-1 and TRBJ2-7, is KAGVTQTPRYLIKTRGQQVTLSCSPISGHRSVSWYQQTPGQGLQFLFEYFSETQRNKGNFPGRFSGRQFSNSRSEMNVSTLELGDSALYLCASSLDSGRVSEQYFGPGTRLTVT.

This clone was detected only once. V is TRBV5-1 and J is TRBJ2-5; 9 nucleotides match TRBD1. The V gene's germline CDR1 is SGHRS and CDR2 YFSETQ. CDR3 size: 14 residues. Germline trimming cut 7 bases from V and 4 bases from J; bases unmatched to any gene: 8. CDR3 region: CASLPGQGGETQYF. The CDR3 bases are TGCGCCAGCCTGCCGGGACAGGGAGGAGAGACCCAGTACTTC.

This chain links TRBV28 with TRBJ1-2; D might be TRBD1 (6 bases). Trimming removed 7 bases at V and 4 bases at J, with 13 bases between. CDR1 and CDR2 from the germline V gene are MDHEN and SYDVKM. The length of the CDR3 is 13 residues. CDR3 nucleotides: TGTGCCAGCATAGGGGGGGGAGGCTATGGCTACACCTTC. It yields the protein CASIGGGGYGYTF.

This chain links TRBV28 with TRBJ2-1, with TRBD2 matching 8 bases. The CDR3 is 17 residues long. Per the germline V gene, CDR1 is MDHEN and CDR2 is SYDVKM. Trimming took 3 bases from V and 4 from J; bases not matched to a gene: 11. The CDR3 region is CASSLVGVGGGYNEQFF. Written as DNA, the CDR3 is TGTGCCAGCAGTTTGGTGGGGGTAGGCGGGGGGTACAATGAGCAGTTCTTC.

The chain joins TRBV7-9 to TRBJ2-2; TRBD2 aligns across 15 bases. V lost 5 bases, J lost 4 bases, and 8 bases stayed unmatched. The length of the CDR3 is 18 residues. Germline lookup yields CDR1 SEHNR and CDR2 FQNEAQ (reference sequence). The CDR3: CASSAGTSGGRSTGELFF. CDR3 DNA sequence: TGTGCCAGCAGCGCAGGGACTAGCGGGGGGAGATCCACCGGGGAGCTGTTTTTT.

The J gene is TRBJ2-7, the V gene TRBV6-6; the match to TRBD1 covers 7 bases. V lost 4 bases, J lost 0 bases, and 6 bases stayed unmatched. The CDR3 sequence is 15 residues long. Germline assignment: CDR1 MNHNY and CDR2 SVGAGI (reference sequence). Written as DNA, the CDR3 is TGTGCCAGCAGTTTGGGACAGAAGAGCTCCTACGAGCAGTACTTC. Protein: CASSLGQKSSYEQYF.

This clone occurred once. The chain carries TRBV15 and TRBJ1-5, with D uncertain. The CDR3 sequence is 13 residues long. Germline CDR1 is LNHNV and CDR2 is YYDKDF (reference sequence). With 0 bases removed from V and 6 bases from J, the gap between germline ends came to 6 bases. The CDR3 loop reads CATSRDMSQPQHF. The CDR3 nucleotides are TGTGCCACCAGCAGAGATATGAGTCAGCCCCAGCATTTT.

The V gene is TRBV28, the J gene TRBJ2-2; tentative D call: TRBD1 (6 bases). Germline V gene lookup returns CDR1 MDHEN and CDR2 SYDVKM. This CDR3 contains 14 residues. Trimming left V 5 bases short and J 5 bases short, with 12 bases between. CDR3 loop: CASSRGGRTGELFF. In nucleotides, the CDR3 is TGTGCCAGCAGTCGTGGGGGCCGAACCGGGGAGCTGTTTTTT. The full variable domain, completed using reference TRBV28 and TRBJ2-2, is DVKVTQSSRYLVKRTGEKVFLECVQDMDHENMFWYRQDPGLGLRLIYFSYDVKMKEKGDIPEGYSVSREKKERFSLILESASTNQTSMYLCASSRGGRTGELFFGEGSRLTVL.